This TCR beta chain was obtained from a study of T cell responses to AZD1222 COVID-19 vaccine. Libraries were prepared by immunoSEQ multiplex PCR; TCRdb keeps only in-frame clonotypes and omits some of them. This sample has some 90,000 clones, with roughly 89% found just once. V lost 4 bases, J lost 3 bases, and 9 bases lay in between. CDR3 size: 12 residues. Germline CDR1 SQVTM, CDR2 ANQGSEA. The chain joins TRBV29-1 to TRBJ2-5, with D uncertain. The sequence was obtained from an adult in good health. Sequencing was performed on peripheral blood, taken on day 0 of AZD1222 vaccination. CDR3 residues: CSVGGSEETQYF. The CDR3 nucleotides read TGCAGCGTTGGCGGATCCGAAGAGACCCAGTACTTC.